Given below is one T cell receptor beta chain in context. This CDR3 spans 13 amino acids. Germline V CDR1 and CDR2: LNHDA, SQIVND (reference sequence). Trimming cost V 5 bases and J 6 bases, with 12 bases left between them. It was with 60 Vbeta and 13 Jbeta primers that the PCR ran. TCRdb keeps only in-frame clones here, not all; method: immunoSEQ multiplex PCR. The sample contains some 120,000 clones, 80% of which appear only once. The data are from a study of cytomegalovirus exposure and HLA in healthy donors. The sample consisted of PBMCs. V is TRBV19 and J is TRBJ2-3; D not certain. This clonotype originated in a male donor in good health and CMV-seronegative. The CDR3 DNA sequence: TGTGCCAGTAGTTTGTCGGCGGAGGATACGCAGTATTTT. Translation: CASSLSAEDTQYF.